A single sample is the source of the 20 T cell receptor beta chains below, sequenced in a study of shared clonotypes between healthy human individuals. Cells designated naive CD8 were CD45RO-negative and were positively selected for CCR7, with terminally differentiated effector memory CD45RA+ cells excluded. This table comes from immunoSEQ multiplex PCR, and its TCRdb copy is limited to in-frame clones, with some not included. Of some 1,900,000 clones in the sample, roughly 94% are singletons; the top ten hold approximately 1.2%. Specimen: naive CD8+ T cells sorted from blood. These receptors originate from a man aged 18 to 35 in good health.

The genes are TRBV4-3 and TRBJ2-7, with D unresolved. The germline V and J ends were trimmed by 2 bases and 2 bases, with 10 bases remaining between them. Germline lookup yields CDR1 LGHNA and CDR2 YSLEER. The CDR3 totals 14 residues. In DNA form, the CDR3 reads TGCGCCAGCAGCCAAAACGACGGAACCTACGAGCAGTACTTC. Protein: CASSQNDGTYEQYF.

J is TRBJ1-4 and V is TRBV28; D may be TRBD1 (5 bases). V was cut by 10 bases and J by 1 base, with 19 bases left in between. The CDR3 sequence is 16 residues long. Germline assignment: CDR1 MDHEN and CDR2 SYDVKM. CDR3 bases: TGTGCCACCAAAACGTCGGGGGGAGGAACTAATGAAAAACTGTTTTTT. Translation gives CATKTSGGGTNEKLFF.

J is TRBJ1-6 and V is TRBV28; D not certain. CDR1 is MDHEN, CDR2 SYDVKM, per germline. V lost 3 bases, J lost 7 bases, and 10 bases lay in between. This CDR3 region has 14 residues. The CDR3 sequence: CASSFLGSNSPLHF. CDR3 DNA sequence: TGTGCCAGCAGTTTTCTGGGGAGCAATTCACCCCTCCACTTT. Drawing the rest from reference TRBV28 and TRBJ1-6, the complete variable domain is DVKVTQSSRYLVKRTGEKVFLECVQDMDHENMFWYRQDPGLGLRLIYFSYDVKMKEKGDIPEGYSVSREKKERFSLILESASTNQTSMYLCASSFLGSNSPLHFGNGTRLTVT.

The V and J genes are TRBV5-6 and TRBJ2-7; 12 bases fit TRBD1. There are 13 residues in the CDR3. V trimming: 6 bases; J trimming: 5 bases; junction bases outside the gene matches: 3. Germline V gives CDR1 SGHDT, CDR2 YYEEEE. The CDR3 loop is CASMGQGANEQYF. CDR3 nucleotide sequence: TGTGCCAGCATGGGACAGGGGGCGAACGAGCAGTACTTC.

Of note for this clone: In the same sample, other DNA sequences code for this CDR3. The chain recombines TRBV6-6 with TRBJ2-7; D is possibly TRBD2 (7 bases). CDR3 size: 15 residues. Looked up from germline, CDR1 is MNHNY and CDR2 is SVGAGI (reference sequence). Deletions cut 4 bases from V and 4 bases from J, with 17 bases between. CDR3 sequence: CASSSPGRGGYEQYF. DNA for the CDR3: TGTGCCAGCAGTTCCCCGGGCAGGGGAGGGTACGAGCAGTACTTC.

This sequence joins TRBV11-1 and TRBJ2-7; D possibly corresponds to TRBD2 (5 bases). The V and J ends lost 0 bases and 3 bases respectively, with 12 bases between them. Germline lookup yields CDR1 SGHAT and CDR2 FQDESV (reference sequence). The CDR3 has 15 amino acids. CDR3 sequence (DNA): TGTGCCAGCAGCTTAGCGGCCGGACTTAACTACGAGCAGTACTTC. Translated: CASSLAAGLNYEQYF.

The rearrangement links TRBV29-1 to TRBJ2-1; maybe TRBD1 (5 bases). Trimming took 3 bases from V and 8 from J, leaving 11 bases between them. The CDR3 loop spans 12 amino acids. The germline gives CDR1 SQVTM, CDR2 ANQGSEA. The CDR3 DNA is TGCAGCGTTGAGGTCAGGGTAGATGAGCAGTTCTTC. Translating gives CSVEVRVDEQFF.

The genes are TRBV13 and TRBJ2-4; 9 bases are shared with TRBD1. Germline loops: CDR1 PRHDT, CDR2 FYEKMQ (reference sequence). This CDR3 is built from 16 residues. The J segment lost 3 bases and the V segment lost 5 bases, leaving 8 bases of the junction unmatched. This CDR3 reads CASSAQGASGKNIQYF. The CDR3 DNA is TGTGCCAGCAGCGCACAGGGGGCGTCGGGCAAAAACATTCAGTACTTC.

This chain connects TRBV29-1 to TRBJ2-1; D uncertain. V lost 4 bases to trimming and J lost 3 bases, with 13 bases between them. CDR3 length: 14 amino acids. Germline lookup yields CDR1 SQVTM and CDR2 ANQGSEA. The CDR3: CSVADEGNYNEQFF. DNA of the CDR3: TGCAGCGTTGCTGACGAAGGAAACTACAATGAGCAGTTCTTC.

This clone is a singleton in its sample. CDR3 sequence (DNA): TGCGCCAGCAGCTCCTGGGAGGGGTTGAACACTGAAGCTTTCTTT. Its protein is CASSSWEGLNTEAFF. The chain carries TRBV5-1 and TRBJ1-1; D may be TRBD1 (5 bases). The ends were cut back, 3 bases at V and 0 bases at J, with 12 bases in the middle. The CDR3 totals 15 residues. Germline CDR1 reads SGHRS; CDR2 reads YFSETQ.

The V gene is TRBV4-1, the J gene TRBJ2-1, with TRBD1 matching over 10 bases. Trimming cost V 5 bases and J 6 bases; bases outside gene matches: 7. Germline V gene data show CDR1 as MGHRA and CDR2 as YSYEKL. The CDR3 is 15 amino acids. DNA of the CDR3: TGCGCCAGCAGCGACCGGGGGACAGGGGTCAATGAGCAGTTCTTC. Encoded protein: CASSDRGTGVNEQFF.

The chain combines TRBV2 with TRBJ2-7; tentatively, D is TRBD2 (6 bases). Germline values: CDR1 SNHLY, CDR2 FYNNEI. V was pared by 2 bases and J by 0 bases, with 20 bases between. The CDR3 runs 18 residues. The CDR3 DNA follows: TGTGCCAGCAGTGAATACGATTCCCTGGGACTCTTCTCCTACGAGCAGTACTTC. It translates to CASSEYDSLGLFSYEQYF.

V is TRBV4-1 and J is TRBJ2-5; TRBD2 aligns across 10 bases. CDR1 MGHRA and CDR2 YSYEKL come from the germline V gene. V shed 3 bases, J shed 5 bases, and the junction held 3 bases outside the gene matches. The CDR3 is made up of 14 amino acids. The CDR3 bases are TGCGCCAGCAGCCATGAGCGGGGGGGGGAGACCCAGTACTTC. Amino acid sequence: CASSHERGGETQYF.

This chain links TRBV6-6 with TRBJ2-1; 7 bases are a match to TRBD2. Germline trimming cut 2 bases from V and 13 bases from J; bases unmatched to any gene: 5. The CDR3 covers 12 residues. Germline V gene sequence: CDR1 MNHNY, CDR2 SVGAGI (reference sequence). CDR3: CASSYDRGLQFF. CDR3 sequence (DNA): TGTGCCAGCAGTTACGATCGGGGACTACAGTTCTTC.

The chain uses TRBV13 and TRBJ2-3; D is unresolved. Trimming took off 4 bases at V and 5 bases at J, with 7 bases between the two ends. Germline V gives CDR1 PRHDT, CDR2 FYEKMQ (reference sequence). The CDR3 runs 12 residues. In DNA, the CDR3 is TGTGCCAGCAGCTCTAATAGAGATACGCAGTATTTT. This codes for CASSSNRDTQYF.

This rearrangement joins TRBV5-4 to TRBJ2-5, with D perhaps TRBD1 (6 bases). The V gene lost 4 bases and the J gene lost 7 bases, with 14 bases spanning the gap. The CDR3 extends over 13 amino acids. Looked up from germline, CDR1 is SGHNT and CDR2 is YYREEE (reference sequence). CDR3 in amino acids: CASSQNRDGTQYF. In DNA form, the CDR3 reads TGTGCCAGCAGCCAAAACAGGGATGGGACCCAGTACTTC.

The V gene is TRBV28, the J gene TRBJ2-7; TRBD2 matches 10 bases. V shed 8 bases and J 3 bases; nucleotides not matched to a gene: 7. The CDR3 is 14 amino acids. Germline loops: CDR1 MDHEN, CDR2 SYDVKM. The CDR3 protein is CASGPSGGYYEQYF. The CDR3 coding sequence is TGTGCCAGCGGACCTAGCGGGGGATACTACGAGCAGTACTTC.

This chain joins TRBV30 and TRBJ1-2; D ambiguous. CDR3 length equals 15 residues. V gave up 4 bases and J gave up 6 bases, with 21 bases separating them. The germline CDR1 and CDR2 sequences are GTSNPN and SVGIG (reference sequence). CDR3 in DNA: TGTGCCTGGATTTCTTCGAGACGCCGGATGGATGGCTACACCTTC. Translated, it gives CAWISSRRRMDGYTF.

Points on this clone: Other DNA sequences in this specimen translate into the identical CDR3. This rearrangement joins TRBV11-2 to TRBJ1-2; D unclear. With 4 bases removed from V and 5 bases from J, the gap between germline ends came to 11 bases. The CDR3 extends over 13 amino acids. Germline lookup yields CDR1 SGHAT and CDR2 FQNNGV. CDR3: CASSSGTAYGYTF. DNA for the CDR3: TGTGCCAGCAGCTCAGGCACAGCTTATGGCTACACCTTC. The full variable domain, rest sourced from reference TRBV11-2 and TRBJ1-2, is EAGVAQSPRYKIIEKRQSVAFWCNPISGHATLYWYQQILGQGPKLLIQFQNNGVVDDSQLPKDRFSAERLKGVDSTLKIQPAKLEDSAVYLCASSSGTAYGYTFGSGTRLTVV.

The CDR3 DNA reads TGTGCCAGCAGTTTATCCCAGGGGTTTGGAAACACCATATATTTT. Amino acid sequence: CASSLSQGFGNTIYF. The rearrangement joins TRBV27 to TRBJ1-3; possibly TRBD1 for D (6 bases). This CDR3 has 15 amino acids. The V end lost 0 bases, the J end lost 3 bases, and 9 bases lay between the germline ends. The V gene's germline CDR1 is MNHEY and CDR2 SMNVEV (reference sequence).